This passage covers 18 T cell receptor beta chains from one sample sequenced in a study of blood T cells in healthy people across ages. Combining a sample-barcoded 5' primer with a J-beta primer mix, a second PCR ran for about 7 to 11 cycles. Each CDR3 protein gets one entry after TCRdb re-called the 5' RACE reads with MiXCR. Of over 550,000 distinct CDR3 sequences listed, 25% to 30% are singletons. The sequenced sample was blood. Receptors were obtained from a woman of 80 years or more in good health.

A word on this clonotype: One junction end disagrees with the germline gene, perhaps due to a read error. DNA of the CDR3: TGTGCCAGCAGCCAGTTCCGCGACAGTCGTGTCACCGGGGAGCTGGTTTTT. Encoded protein: CASSQFRDSRVTGELVF. The chain employs TRBV9 and TRBJ2-2; D might be TRBD1 or TRBD2, each matching 5 bases. The CDR3 loop spans 17 amino acids. Germline lookup yields CDR1 SGDLS and CDR2 YYNGEE.

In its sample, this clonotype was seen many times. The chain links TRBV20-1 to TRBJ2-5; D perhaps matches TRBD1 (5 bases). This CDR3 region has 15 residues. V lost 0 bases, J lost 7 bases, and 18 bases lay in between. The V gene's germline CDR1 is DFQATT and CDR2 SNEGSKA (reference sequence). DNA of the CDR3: TGCAGTGCTAGAGATAGTAGGGGCGGTTTCGGGACCCAGTACTTC. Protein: CSARDSRGGFGTQYF.

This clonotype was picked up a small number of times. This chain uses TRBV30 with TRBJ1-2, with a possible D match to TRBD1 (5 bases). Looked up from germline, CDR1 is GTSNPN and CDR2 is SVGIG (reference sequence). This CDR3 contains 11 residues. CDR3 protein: CTIRVSYGYTF. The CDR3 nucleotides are TGTACCATCAGGGTGAGCTATGGCTACACCTTC.

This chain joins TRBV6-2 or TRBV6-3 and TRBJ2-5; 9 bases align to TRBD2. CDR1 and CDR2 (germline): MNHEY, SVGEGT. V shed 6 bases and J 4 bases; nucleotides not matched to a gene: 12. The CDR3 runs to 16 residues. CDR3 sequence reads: CASRDVAGGQLETQYF. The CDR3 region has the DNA TGTGCCAGCAGGGATGTGGCGGGGGGGCAACTAGAGACCCAGTACTTC.

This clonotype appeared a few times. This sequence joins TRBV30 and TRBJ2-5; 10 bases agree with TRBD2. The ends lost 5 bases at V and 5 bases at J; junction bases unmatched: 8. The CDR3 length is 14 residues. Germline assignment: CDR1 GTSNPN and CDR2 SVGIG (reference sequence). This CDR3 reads CAWGGSGGMETQYF. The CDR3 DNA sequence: TGTGCCTGGGGGGGTAGCGGGGGGATGGAGACCCAGTACTTC. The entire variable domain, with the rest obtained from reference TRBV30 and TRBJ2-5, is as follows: SQTIHQWPATLVQPVGSPLSLECTVEGTSNPNLYWYRQAAGRGLQLLFYSVGIGQISSEVPQNLSASRPQDRQFILSSKKLLLSDSGFYLCAWGGSGGMETQYFGPGTRLLVL.

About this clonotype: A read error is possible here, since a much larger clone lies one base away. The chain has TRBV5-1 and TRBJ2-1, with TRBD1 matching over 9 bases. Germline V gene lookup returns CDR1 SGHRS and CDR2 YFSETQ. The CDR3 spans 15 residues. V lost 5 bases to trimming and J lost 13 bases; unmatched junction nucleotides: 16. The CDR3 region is CASRVGTGLRETQFF. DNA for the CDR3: TGCGCCAGCAGGGTTGGGACAGGGCTTCGGGAGACCCAGTTCTTC. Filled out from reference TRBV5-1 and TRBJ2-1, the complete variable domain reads KAGVTQTPRYLIKTRGQQVTLSCSPISGHRSVSWYQQTPGQGLQFLFEYFSETQRNKGNFPGRFSGRQFSNSRSEMNVSTLELGDSALYLCASRVGTGLRETQFFGPGTRLTVL.

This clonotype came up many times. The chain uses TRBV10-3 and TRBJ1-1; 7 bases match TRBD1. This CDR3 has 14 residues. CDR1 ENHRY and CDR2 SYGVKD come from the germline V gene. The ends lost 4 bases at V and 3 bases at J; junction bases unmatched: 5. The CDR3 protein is CAISATGWDTEAFF. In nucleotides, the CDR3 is TGTGCCATCAGTGCGACAGGGTGGGACACTGAAGCTTTCTTT.

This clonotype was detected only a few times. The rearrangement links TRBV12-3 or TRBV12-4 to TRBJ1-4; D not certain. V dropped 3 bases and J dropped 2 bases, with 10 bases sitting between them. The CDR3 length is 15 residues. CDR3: CASSFPEFTNEKLFF. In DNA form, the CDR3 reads TGTGCCAGCAGTTTCCCCGAGTTTACTAATGAAAAACTGTTTTTT.

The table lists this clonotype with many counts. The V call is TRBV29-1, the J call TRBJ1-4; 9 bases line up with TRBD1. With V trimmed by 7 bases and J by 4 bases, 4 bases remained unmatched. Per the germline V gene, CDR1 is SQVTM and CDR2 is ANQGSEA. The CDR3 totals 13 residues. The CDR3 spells CSAADRGNEKLFF. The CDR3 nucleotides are TGCAGCGCCGCGGACAGGGGTAATGAAAAACTGTTTTTT.

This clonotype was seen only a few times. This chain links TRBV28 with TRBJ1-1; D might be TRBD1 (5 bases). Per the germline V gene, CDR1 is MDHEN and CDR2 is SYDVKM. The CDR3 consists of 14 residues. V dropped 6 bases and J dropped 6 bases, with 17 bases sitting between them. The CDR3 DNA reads TGTGCCAGCAGGATTCGCGCAGGGAGCTCTGAAGCTTTCTTT. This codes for CASRIRAGSSEAFF.

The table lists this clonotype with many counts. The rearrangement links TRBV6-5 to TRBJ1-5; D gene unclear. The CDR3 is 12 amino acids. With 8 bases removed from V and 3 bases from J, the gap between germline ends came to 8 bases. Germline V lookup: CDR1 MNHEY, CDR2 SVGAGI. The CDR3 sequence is CASGRNNQPQHF. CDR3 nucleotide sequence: TGTGCCAGCGGTCGAAACAATCAGCCCCAGCATTTT.

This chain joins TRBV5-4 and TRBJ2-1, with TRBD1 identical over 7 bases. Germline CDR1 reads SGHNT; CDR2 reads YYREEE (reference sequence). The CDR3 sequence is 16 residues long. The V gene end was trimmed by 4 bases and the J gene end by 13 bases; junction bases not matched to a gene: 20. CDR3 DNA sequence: TGTGCCAGCAGCGAGGGGGCGGCACGAGACGGGGAGACCCAGTTCTTC. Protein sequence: CASSEGAARDGETQFF.

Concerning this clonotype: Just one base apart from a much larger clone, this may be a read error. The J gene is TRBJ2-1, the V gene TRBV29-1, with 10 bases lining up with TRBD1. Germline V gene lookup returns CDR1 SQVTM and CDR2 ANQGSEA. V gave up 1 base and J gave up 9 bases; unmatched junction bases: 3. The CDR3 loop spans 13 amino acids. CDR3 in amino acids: CSVEGTGGSEQFF. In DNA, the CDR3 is TGCAGCGTTGAAGGGACAGGGGGTAGTGAGCAGTTCTTC.

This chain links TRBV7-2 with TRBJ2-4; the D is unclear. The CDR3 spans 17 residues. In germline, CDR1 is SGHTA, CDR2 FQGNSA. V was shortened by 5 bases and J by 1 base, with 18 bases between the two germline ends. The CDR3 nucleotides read TGTGCCAGCAGCGGCCTCAAAAGCAATTTGGCCAAAAACATTCAGTACTTC. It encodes CASSGLKSNLAKNIQYF.

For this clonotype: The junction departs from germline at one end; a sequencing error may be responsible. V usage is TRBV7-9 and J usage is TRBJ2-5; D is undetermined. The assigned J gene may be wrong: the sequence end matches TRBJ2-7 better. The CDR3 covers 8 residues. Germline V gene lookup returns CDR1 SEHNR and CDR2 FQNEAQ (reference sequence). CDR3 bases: TGCGCCATGAACGAGCAGTACTTC. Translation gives CAMNEQYF.

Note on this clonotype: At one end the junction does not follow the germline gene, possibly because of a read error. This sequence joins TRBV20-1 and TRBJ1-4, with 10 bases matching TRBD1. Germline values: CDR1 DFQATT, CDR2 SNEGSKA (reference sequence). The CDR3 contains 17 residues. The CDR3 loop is CSARLPSLGQGTEKRFF. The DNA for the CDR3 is TGCAGTGCTAGACTTCCAAGTTTGGGACAGGGGACTGAAAAACGGTTTTTT.

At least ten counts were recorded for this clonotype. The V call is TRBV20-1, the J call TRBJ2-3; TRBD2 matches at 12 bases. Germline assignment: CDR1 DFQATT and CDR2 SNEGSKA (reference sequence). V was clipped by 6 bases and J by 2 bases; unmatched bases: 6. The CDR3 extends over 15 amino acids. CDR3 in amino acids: CSARLAGDLTDTQYF. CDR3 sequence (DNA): TGCAGTGCCCGACTAGCGGGGGACCTCACAGATACGCAGTATTTT.

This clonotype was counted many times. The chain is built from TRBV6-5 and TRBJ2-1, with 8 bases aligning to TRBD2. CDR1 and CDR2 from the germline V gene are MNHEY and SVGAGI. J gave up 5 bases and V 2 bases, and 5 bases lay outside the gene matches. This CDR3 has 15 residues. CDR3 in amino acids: CASSYEAGAHNEQFF. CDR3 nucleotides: TGTGCCAGCAGTTACGAAGCGGGGGCCCACAATGAGCAGTTCTTC.